The next 10 T cell receptor beta chains were all read from a single sample in a study of blood T cell repertoires in COVID-19. Using immunoSEQ multiplex PCR, the repertoire was profiled, and TCRdb retains in-frame clones only, with some absent. The table records 25,000 to 35,000 clones, about 92% of them present only once. The source material was peripheral blood. These receptors originate from a woman in her seventies with COVID-19, enrolled during active disease.

The chain recombines TRBV2 with TRBJ1-6; possible D gene TRBD1, 6 bases. Trimming removed 6 bases from V and 7 bases from J, with 13 bases in between. This CDR3 has 14 residues. Germline assignment: CDR1 SNHLY and CDR2 FYNNEI. CDR3 residues: CASRQGRANSPLHF. CDR3 sequence (DNA): TGTGCCAGCAGGCAGGGGAGGGCGAATTCACCCCTCCACTTT.

This clone is a singleton in its sample. The chain has TRBV7-2 and TRBJ2-2; unclear D gene. V was pared by 2 bases and J by 0 bases, with 10 bases between. The germline V gene encodes CDR1 SGHTA and CDR2 FQGNSA. This CDR3 contains 16 residues. The CDR3 here is CASSLFSLSNTGELFF. As DNA, the CDR3 is TGTGCCAGCAGCTTATTTAGTCTGTCGAACACCGGGGAGCTGTTTTTT. The whole variable domain, filled in from reference TRBV7-2 and TRBJ2-2, reads GAGVSQSPSNKVTEKGKDVELRCDPISGHTALYWYRQSLGQGLEFLIYFQGNSAPDKSGLPSDRFSAERTGGSVSTLTIQRTQQEDSAVYLCASSLFSLSNTGELFFGEGSRLTVL.

V gene TRBV7-9 combines with J gene TRBJ1-1; 8 nucleotides agree with TRBD1. Germline lookup yields CDR1 SEHNR and CDR2 FQNEAQ (reference sequence). J gave up 4 bases and V 5 bases, and 6 bases lay outside the gene matches. The CDR3 has 14 residues. The CDR3 loop reads CASSQQGGSTEAFF. The CDR3 DNA is TGTGCCAGCAGCCAACAGGGGGGATCCACTGAAGCTTTCTTT. Supplemented by reference TRBV7-9 and TRBJ1-1, the full variable domain reads DTGVSQNPRHKITKRGQNVTFRCDPISEHNRLYWYRQTLGQGPEFLTYFQNEAQLEKSRLLSDRFSAERPKGSFSTLEIQRTEQGDSAMYLCASSQQGGSTEAFFGQGTRLTVV.

The chain uses TRBV27 and TRBJ1-1, with a weak D call TRBD1 (5 bases). The CDR3 sequence is 13 residues long. The germline V gene encodes CDR1 MNHEY and CDR2 SMNVEV (reference sequence). Trimming left V 5 bases short and J 4 bases short, with 11 bases between. The chain's CDR3 is CASSQGMFTEAFF. In DNA, the CDR3 is TGTGCCAGCAGTCAGGGCATGTTCACTGAAGCTTTCTTT.

V usage is TRBV18 and J usage is TRBJ2-7, with D possibly being TRBD2 (7 bases). V was cut by 2 bases and J by 2 bases, with 13 bases left in between. Germline loops: CDR1 KGHSH, CDR2 LQKENI. The CDR3 has 15 amino acids. The CDR3 region has the DNA TGTGCCAGCTCACCAACGGGGGGCCCTACCTACGAGCAGTACTTC. Its translation is CASSPTGGPTYEQYF.

The chain carries TRBV2 and TRBJ1-2, with D perhaps matching TRBD1 (5 bases). The CDR3 covers 13 residues. Trimming shortened V by 4 bases and J by 4 bases, and 10 bases separated the two germline ends. From germline, CDR1 is SNHLY and CDR2 FYNNEI. The CDR3 sequence: CASSGQSVYGYTF. The CDR3 DNA follows: TGTGCCAGCAGTGGACAGAGCGTCTATGGCTACACCTTC.

The chain links TRBV4-2 to TRBJ2-1; the match to TRBD2 covers 7 bases. After removal of 2 bases from V and 3 bases from J, the junction contained 4 bases not matched to a gene. CDR1 LGHNA and CDR2 YNFKEQ come from the germline V gene. This CDR3 contains 15 residues. CDR3 DNA sequence: TGTGCCAGCAGCCAACTGCGCGGGAGCTACAATGAGCAGTTCTTC. It specifies CASSQLRGSYNEQFF.

This rearrangement joins TRBV12-3 or TRBV12-4 to TRBJ1-2; 11 bases map to TRBD1. The CDR3 contains 12 residues. After removal of 7 bases from V and 13 bases from J, the junction contained 8 bases not matched to a gene. CDR3 protein: CASNIGTGGCTF. CDR3 coding DNA: TGTGCCAGCAACATAGGGACAGGGGGGTGCACCTTC.

This chain joins TRBV7-9 and TRBJ1-5; D call uncertain. The V gene lost 1 base and the J gene lost 0 bases, with 7 bases spanning the gap. The CDR3 is 15 amino acids. The V gene's germline CDR1 is SEHNR and CDR2 FQNEAQ (reference sequence). The CDR3 loop reads CASSLGAYSNQPQHF. The CDR3 coding sequence is TGTGCCAGCAGCTTAGGGGCATATAGCAATCAGCCCCAGCATTTT.

This clone occurred a few times. The rearrangement links TRBV11-1 to TRBJ2-7; no clear D. Between the trimmed V and J ends, which lost 5 bases and 0 bases, there was a span of 14 bases. Germline assignment: CDR1 SGHAT and CDR2 FQDESV (reference sequence). This CDR3 region has 15 residues. For the CDR3, the DNA is TGTGCCAGCAGCCCCGAGACTTGGAGCTCCTACGAGCAGTACTTC. This gives the protein CASSPETWSSYEQYF.